Listed here is a single T cell receptor (beta chain). These data belong to a study of blood T cell repertoires in COVID-19. Study summary: Sites across the United States, Italy and Spain contributed samples from acute and convalescent COVID-19. The analysed material was cDNA or gDNA that came from T cells, B-cell-depleted T cells, or PBMCs.

Methods used by the authors: Estimates of nucleated cell counts were drawn from the amplification of reference gene primers. TCRdb keeps only in-frame clones here, not all; method: immunoSEQ multiplex PCR. Clonal size and the V and J genes are those of that table, whereas D and trimming came from the DNA. This sample yields roughly 250,000 clones, of which 70% to 90% are seen a single time; approximately 2.2% belongs to the top ten. Germline V gene data show CDR1 as SNHLY and CDR2 as FYNNEI. V dropped 7 bases and J dropped 6; count of bases not matched to a gene: 14. This CDR3 comprises 17 residues. This TCR came from a woman aged 40 to 55 who had recovered from COVID-19. Material for sequencing was peripheral blood. V gene TRBV2 combines with J gene TRBJ2-7; 14 nucleotides align to TRBD2. This chain's CDR3 is CASTALGLAGAFVEQYF. The CDR3, as DNA: TGTGCCAGCACCGCGCTGGGACTAGCGGGAGCGTTTGTCGAGCAGTACTTC.